The rows below give T cell receptor beta chains drawn from one sample of a study of blood T cell repertoires in COVID-19. Assay: immunoSEQ multiplex PCR; the TCRdb copy retains only in-frame clones and omits some. Of 300,000 or so clones listed, around four fifths are singletons. Input material: peripheral blood. These receptors all stem from a woman aged 50 to 60 with active or convalescent COVID-19. CDR3s include the opening cysteine and the closing phenylalanine or tryptophan. Fields, in order: D gene, J gene, clone size, V gene, CDR3 DNA, CDR3 protein. D genes are given only for firm matches. The size entry is marked missing in some rows and otherwise reads once, few, many or a size class.

>NA|TRBJ1-6|NA|TRBV6-5
TGTGCCACCTCGACCAACAGGGCAATAGACCACTTT
CATSTNRAIDHF
>TRBD1|TRBJ1-2|NA|TRBV6-5
TGTGCCAGCAGTACCCGGGACAGGGGTGGCGGTTACACCTTC
CASSTRDRGGGYTF
>NA|TRBJ1-6|NA|TRBV7-6
TGTGCCAGCAGCTTAGAACGGGGTCCCCCCTCTTCACCCCTCCACTTT
CASSLERGPPSSPLHF
>NA|TRBJ1-1|NA|TRBV7-6
TGTGCCAGCAGCCCGGCCGGGGGGAACACTGAAGCTTTCTTT
CASSPAGGNTEAFF
>TRBD2|TRBJ2-3|many|TRBV3-1/TRBV3-2
TGTGCCAGCAGCCAAGATCTAATCCGGGGGCGGGAGGTTTCGCAGTATTTT
CASSQDLIRGREVSQYF
>TRBD2|TRBJ2-1|NA|TRBV3-1/TRBV3-2
TGTGCCAGCAGCCACCCCAAAGGACTAGCGGGACTCTATGAGCAGTTCTTC
CASSHPKGLAGLYEQFF
>NA|TRBJ1-5|NA|TRBV15
TGTGCCACCAGCAGAGATAAGGGGTTAAGGCAGCCCCAGCATTTT
CATSRDKGLRQPQHF
>NA|TRBJ1-5|NA|TRBV27
TGTGCCAGCAGTAACAGGGTCGATCAGCCCCAGCATTTT
CASSNRVDQPQHF
>NA|TRBJ2-3|NA|TRBV5-1
TGCGCCAGCAGCTTCCAGGGTCTTAGCACAGATACGCAGTATTTT
CASSFQGLSTDTQYF
>TRBD1|TRBJ2-2|NA|TRBV19
TGTGCCAGCCAGGACAGGGGGTCCACCGGGGAGCTGTTTTTT
CASQDRGSTGELFF
>NA|TRBJ1-2|once|TRBV15
TGTGCCACCAGCGTTGACGGGAACTATGGCTACACCTTC
CATSVDGNYGYTF
>NA|TRBJ2-7|NA|TRBV27
TGTGCCAGCAGGACTTCGGGGGGCCCCTACGAGCAGTACTTC
CASRTSGGPYEQYF
>NA|TRBJ1-5|NA|TRBV5-6
TGTGCCAGCAGCTTAGCTGGCAATCAGCCCCAGCATTTT
CASSLAGNQPQHF
>TRBD2|TRBJ2-1|NA|TRBV11-2
TGTGCCAGCAGCCCCCTTTCGGGCGGGAGGGCGAGGGAGCAGTTCTTC
CASSPLSGGRAREQFF
>TRBD2|TRBJ2-3|NA|TRBV10-3
TGTGCCATCAGTGACCGGACTAGCGGGAGGGTAGGGACAGATACGCAGTATTTT
CAISDRTSGRVGTDTQYF
>NA|TRBJ1-6|NA|TRBV28
TGTGCCAGTGAGGAGAGCTCCTATAATTCACCCCTCCACTTT
CASEESSYNSPLHF
>NA|TRBJ2-3|NA|TRBV7-2
TGTGCCAGCAGCTTAAGGGCGGGGCGGGGTTATCCTAGCACAGATACGCAGTATTTT
CASSLRAGRGYPSTDTQYF
>NA|TRBJ1-1|few|TRBV25-1
TGTGCCAGCACCGAACGGTTGACGGGAGAGGCTTTCTTT
CASTERLTGEAFF
>NA|TRBJ2-1|NA|TRBV11-2
TGTGCCAGCAGCCCAGCAGGGGATGAGCAGTTCTTC
CASSPAGDEQFF
>NA|TRBJ1-1|NA|TRBV6-5
TGTGCCAGCAGCCGCACTGAAGCTTTCTTT
CASSRTEAFF
>NA|TRBJ1-1|NA|TRBV11-3
TGTGCCAGCAGCGCTGTCGGGGGCACTGAAGCTTTCTTT
CASSAVGGTEAFF
>NA|TRBJ1-2|NA|TRBV28
TGTGCCAGCAGTTTATCGGGCGCAGGGTACTTAGGCTACACCTTC
CASSLSGAGYLGYTF
>NA|TRBJ1-1|NA|TRBV6-1
TGTGCCAGCAGTGAAGTCCCCCCCCCTTCCTACACTGAAGCTTTCTTT
CASSEVPPPSYTEAFF